Listed here are 22 T cell receptor beta chains from one sample, sequenced in a study of T cells in narcolepsy. Using immunoSEQ multiplex PCR, the repertoire was profiled, and TCRdb retains in-frame clones only, with some absent. Of approximately 25,000 clones in the sample, 55% to 80% were seen once. What was sequenced was memory (CD45RA-) CD4+ T cells from blood. Receptor source: a human donor in good health.

The chain employs TRBV28 and TRBJ2-2; 7 bases are a match to TRBD2. Losses at the gene ends were 6 bases for V and 5 bases for J; bases not matched to a gene: 6. The CDR3 totals 14 residues. Per germline, CDR1 MDHEN and CDR2 SYDVKM. The CDR3 bases are TGTGCCAGCAGGGCGGGGGAAAGAACCGGGGAGCTGTTTTTT. It is translated as CASRAGERTGELFF.

The V and J genes are TRBV5-1 and TRBJ2-7; 7 positions match TRBD1. The CDR3 covers 12 residues. Per germline, CDR1 SGHRS and CDR2 YFSETQ. V shed 4 bases, J shed 5 bases, and the junction held 3 bases outside the gene matches. The CDR3 DNA is TGCGCCAGCAGCCCTACAGGGGACGAGCAGTACTTC. This sequence encodes CASSPTGDEQYF.

The rearrangement links TRBV2 to TRBJ2-2, with 8 bases fitting TRBD2. The junction had 2 bases not matched to a gene; V was cut back by 2 bases and J by 3 bases. CDR3 size: 15 residues. Germline CDR1 reads SNHLY; CDR2 reads FYNNEI. Here the CDR3 reads CASSERGGDTGELFF. The CDR3 DNA is TGTGCCAGCAGTGAACGGGGGGGTGACACCGGGGAGCTGTTTTTT.

The rearrangement links TRBV5-4 to TRBJ2-1, with 11 bases lining up with TRBD2. Germline lookup yields CDR1 SGHNT and CDR2 YYREEE (reference sequence). The CDR3 runs to 15 residues. Trimming removed 4 bases from V and 9 bases from J; junction bases left unmatched: 9. CDR3 DNA: TGTGCCAGCAGCCCCCTCGTAGCGGGGGGGGGTGAGCAGTTCTTC. Protein sequence: CASSPLVAGGGEQFF. The complete variable domain, with remaining parts taken from reference TRBV5-4 and TRBJ2-1, reads ETGVTQSPTHLIKTRGQQVTLRCSSQSGHNTVSWYQQALGQGPQFIFQYYREEENGRGNFPPRFSGLQFPNYSSELNVNALELDDSALYLCASSPLVAGGGEQFFGPGTRLTVL.

CDR3 coding DNA: TGTGCCACGGGCGGGAGGGCCGAGAATGAGCAGTTCTTC. This translates into CATGGRAENEQFF. The chain links TRBV7-8 to TRBJ2-1; 9 bases are a match to TRBD2. The CDR3 has 13 amino acids. The germline gives CDR1 SGHVS, CDR2 FQNEAQ. V lost 10 bases to trimming and J lost 7 bases; unmatched junction nucleotides: 8.

This clone has only a few counts. The rearrangement uses TRBV5-6 and TRBJ2-3; a possible D gene is TRBD1 (7 bases). CDR1 and CDR2 (germline): SGHDT, YYEEEE. This CDR3 region has 14 residues. V was shortened by 4 bases and J by 7 bases, with 16 bases between the two germline ends. In nucleotides, the CDR3 is TGTGCCAGCAGCGATGCTTCAGGGGGGCATACGCAGTATTTT. Its translation is CASSDASGGHTQYF.

The chain uses TRBV21-1 and TRBJ1-6. TRBV21-1 is designated a pseudogene. The CDR3 has 12 residues. The CDR3 nucleotides read TGTGCCAGCAGCAACGCGGATTCACCCCTCCACTTT. It encodes CASSNADSPLHF.

This chain links TRBV2 with TRBJ1-5; weak D call: TRBD1 (5 bases). The CDR3 is 13 residues long. Germline assignment: CDR1 SNHLY and CDR2 FYNNEI. Trimming pared 7 bases from V and 2 bases from J, leaving 9 bases between. CDR3 residues: CASMGVGNQPQHF. CDR3 coding DNA: TGTGCCAGCATGGGGGTGGGCAATCAGCCCCAGCATTTT.

The genes are TRBV4-2 and TRBJ2-4, with D possibly matching TRBD1 (6 bases). CDR1 and CDR2 (germline): LGHNA, YNFKEQ. V lost 3 bases to trimming and J lost 1 base, with 13 bases between them. The CDR3 has 16 residues. The CDR3 DNA follows: TGTGCCAGCAGCCAGCCCAAGGGGGAGGCCAAAAACATTCAGTACTTC. As protein: CASSQPKGEAKNIQYF.

The chain recombines TRBV19 with TRBJ1-1, with 9 bases lining up with TRBD1. CDR1 is LNHDA, CDR2 SQIVND, per germline (reference sequence). The J segment lost 5 bases and the V segment lost 0 bases, leaving 16 bases of the junction unmatched. There are 19 residues in the CDR3. CDR3 bases: TGTGCCAGTAGTATAGAAAGAACAGGAAAGAACAGGGGGCGGACTGAAGCTTTCTTT. It encodes CASSIERTGKNRGRTEAFF.

This chain joins TRBV28 and TRBJ1-6; D possibly corresponds to TRBD1 (5 bases). With 8 bases removed from V and 0 bases from J, the gap between germline ends came to 17 bases. This CDR3 region has 17 residues. Germline CDR1 MDHEN, CDR2 SYDVKM. The CDR3 DNA reads as TGTGCCAGCCAGGGTGCGTTTTTCGGCTCCTATAATTCACCCCTCCACTTT. This encodes CASQGAFFGSYNSPLHF.

This clone was recorded once. The chain carries TRBV5-6 and TRBJ2-5; D is undetermined. V shed 0 bases and J shed 6 bases, with 9 bases lying between them. The V gene's germline CDR1 is SGHDT and CDR2 YYEEEE. The CDR3 runs to 13 residues. As DNA, the CDR3 is TGTGCCAGCAGCTTGGGTAGGGTGAAGACCCAGTACTTC. Translated: CASSLGRVKTQYF.

This clone has a handful of counts. The V call is TRBV5-1, the J call TRBJ2-7, with D possibly TRBD2 on 5 matching bases. From germline, CDR1 is SGHRS and CDR2 YFSETQ. Between the trimmed V and J ends, which lost 4 bases and 6 bases, there was a span of 20 bases. CDR3 length: 15 amino acids. CDR3 nucleotide sequence: TGCGCCAGCAGCACGGGCGGGTCCAGGACCGGCGAGCAGTACTTC. Translated: CASSTGGSRTGEQYF.

This chain links TRBV4-1 with TRBJ1-6; the match to TRBD1 covers 7 bases. The CDR3 is made up of 14 amino acids. Germline CDR1 reads MGHRA; CDR2 reads YSYEKL. Unmatched junction bases numbered 6, after V lost 2 bases and J lost 11 bases. The CDR3 coding sequence is TGCGCCAGCAGCCAAATCGTACAGGGGACACCCCTCCACTTT. Its protein product is CASSQIVQGTPLHF.

This chain uses TRBV19 with TRBJ1-6, with 9 bases identical to TRBD1. The CDR3 is made up of 14 amino acids. Trimming cost V 6 bases and J 7 bases; bases outside gene matches: 4. Germline loops: CDR1 LNHDA, CDR2 SQIVND (reference sequence). The CDR3 DNA follows: TGTGCCAGTAGCCACAGGGGGCAAAATTCACCCCTCCACTTT. Protein: CASSHRGQNSPLHF.

V is TRBV6-5 and J is TRBJ2-6; D not certain. Trimming stripped 6 bases from V and 4 bases from J, with 7 bases between. The CDR3 has 13 amino acids. The germline gives CDR1 MNHEY, CDR2 SVGAGI. DNA of the CDR3: TGTGCCAGCAGGTCCCCCGGGGCCAACGTCCTGACTTTC. Amino acid sequence: CASRSPGANVLTF.

This rearrangement joins TRBV6-1 to TRBJ1-2; maybe TRBD1 (5 bases). The CDR3 has 15 residues. Per the germline V gene, CDR1 is MNHNS and CDR2 is SASEGT. V lost 4 bases to trimming and J lost 4 bases, with 16 bases between them. The CDR3 coding sequence is TGTGCCAGCAGTGGGGGGACCGTGCAAGCCTATGGCTACACCTTC. Protein sequence: CASSGGTVQAYGYTF.

This clone was counted between two and nine times. The V gene is TRBV5-1, the J gene TRBJ2-5; D ambiguous. In germline, CDR1 is SGHRS, CDR2 YFSETQ. CDR3 length equals 13 residues. V lost 4 bases and J 7 bases, leaving 14 bases between the germline ends. CDR3 region: CASSPGLVGTQYF. The DNA for the CDR3 is TGCGCCAGCAGCCCCGGGCTGGTAGGGACCCAGTACTTC.

Only a few counts were recorded for this clone. The V and J genes are TRBV2 and TRBJ1-1, with 7 nucleotides matching TRBD1. This CDR3 comprises 14 residues. The V gene end was trimmed by 2 bases and the J gene end by 11 bases; junction bases not matched to a gene: 11. Germline V gene lookup returns CDR1 SNHLY and CDR2 FYNNEI. DNA for the CDR3: TGTGCCAGCAGTGAAAACAATTCCCCCAGGGGGGCTTTCTTT. Amino acids: CASSENNSPRGAFF.

The chain employs TRBV7-2 and TRBJ2-1, with 7 nucleotides matching TRBD2. Trimming removed 5 bases from V and 10 bases from J; junction bases left unmatched: 11. Germline CDR1 and CDR2: SGHTA and FQGNSA. CDR3 length: 14 residues. DNA for the CDR3: TGTGCCAGCAGCAGTAAGACTAGCACAAGGGAGCAGTTCTTC. Its protein is CASSSKTSTREQFF.

CDR3 sequence reads: CASNPGGANSNQPQHF. The CDR3 coding sequence is TGTGCCAGCAACCCAGGGGGGGCTAATAGCAATCAGCCCCAGCATTTT. This chain joins TRBV28 and TRBJ1-5; 7 positions match TRBD1. The V gene's germline CDR1 is MDHEN and CDR2 SYDVKM. The CDR3 consists of 16 residues. Trimming cost V 7 bases and J 0 bases; bases outside gene matches: 9.

This clone turned up a few times. The chain couples TRBV30 to TRBJ2-2; 7 bases match TRBD1. This CDR3 has 14 amino acids. Germline loops: CDR1 GTSNPN, CDR2 SVGIG (reference sequence). V dropped 2 bases and J dropped 7; count of bases not matched to a gene: 7. For the CDR3, the DNA is TGTGCCTGGAGTCTCAAGGGGGCGGGCGGGGAGCTGTTTTTT. Translation gives CAWSLKGAGGELFF.